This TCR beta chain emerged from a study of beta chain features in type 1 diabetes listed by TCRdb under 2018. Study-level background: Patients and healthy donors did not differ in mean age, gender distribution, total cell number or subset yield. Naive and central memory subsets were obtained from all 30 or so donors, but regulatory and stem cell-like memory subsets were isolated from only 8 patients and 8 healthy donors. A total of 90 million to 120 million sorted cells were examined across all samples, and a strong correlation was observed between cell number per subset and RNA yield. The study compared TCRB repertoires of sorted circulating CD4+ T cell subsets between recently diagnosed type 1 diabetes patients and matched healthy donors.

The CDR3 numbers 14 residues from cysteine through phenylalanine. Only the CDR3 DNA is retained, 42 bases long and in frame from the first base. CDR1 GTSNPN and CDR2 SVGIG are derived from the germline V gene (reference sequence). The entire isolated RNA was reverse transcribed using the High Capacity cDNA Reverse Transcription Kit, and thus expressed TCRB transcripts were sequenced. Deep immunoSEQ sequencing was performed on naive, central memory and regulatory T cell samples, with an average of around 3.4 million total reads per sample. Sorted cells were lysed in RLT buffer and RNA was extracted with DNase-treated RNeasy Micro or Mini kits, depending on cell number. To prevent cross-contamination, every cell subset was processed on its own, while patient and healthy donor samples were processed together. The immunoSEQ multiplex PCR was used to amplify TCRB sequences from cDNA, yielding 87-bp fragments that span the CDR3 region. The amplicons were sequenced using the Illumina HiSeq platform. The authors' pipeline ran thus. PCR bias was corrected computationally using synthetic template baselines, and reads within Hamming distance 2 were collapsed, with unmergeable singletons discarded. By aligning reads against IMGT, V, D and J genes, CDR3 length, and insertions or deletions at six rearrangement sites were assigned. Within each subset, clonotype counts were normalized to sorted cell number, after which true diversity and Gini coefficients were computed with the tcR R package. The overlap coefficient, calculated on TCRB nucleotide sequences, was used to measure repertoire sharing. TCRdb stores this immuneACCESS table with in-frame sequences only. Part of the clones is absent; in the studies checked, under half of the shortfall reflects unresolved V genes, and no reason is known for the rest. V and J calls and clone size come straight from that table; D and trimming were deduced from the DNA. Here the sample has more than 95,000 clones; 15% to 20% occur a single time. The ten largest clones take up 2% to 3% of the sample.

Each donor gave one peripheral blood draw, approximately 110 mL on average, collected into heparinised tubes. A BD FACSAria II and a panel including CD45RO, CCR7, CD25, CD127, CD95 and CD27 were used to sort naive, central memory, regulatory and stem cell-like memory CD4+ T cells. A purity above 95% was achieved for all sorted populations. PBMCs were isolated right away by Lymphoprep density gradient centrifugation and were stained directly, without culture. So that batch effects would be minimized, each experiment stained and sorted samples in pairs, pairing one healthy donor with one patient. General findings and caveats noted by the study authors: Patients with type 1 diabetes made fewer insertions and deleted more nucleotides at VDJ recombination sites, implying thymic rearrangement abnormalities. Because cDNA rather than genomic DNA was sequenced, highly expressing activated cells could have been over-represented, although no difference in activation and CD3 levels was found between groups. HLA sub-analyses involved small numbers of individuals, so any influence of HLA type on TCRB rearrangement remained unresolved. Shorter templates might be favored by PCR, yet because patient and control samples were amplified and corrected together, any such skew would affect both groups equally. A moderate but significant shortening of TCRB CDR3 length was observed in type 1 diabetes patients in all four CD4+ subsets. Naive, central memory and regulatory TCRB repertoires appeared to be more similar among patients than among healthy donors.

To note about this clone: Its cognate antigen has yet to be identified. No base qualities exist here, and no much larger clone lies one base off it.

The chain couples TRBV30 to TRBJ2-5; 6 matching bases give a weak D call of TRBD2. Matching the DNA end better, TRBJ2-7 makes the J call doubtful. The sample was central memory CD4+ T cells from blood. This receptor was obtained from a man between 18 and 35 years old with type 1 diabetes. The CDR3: CAWEEGRSPNEQYF. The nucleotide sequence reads TGTGCCTGGGAGGAGGGGCGTTCTCCCAACGAGCAGTACTTC.